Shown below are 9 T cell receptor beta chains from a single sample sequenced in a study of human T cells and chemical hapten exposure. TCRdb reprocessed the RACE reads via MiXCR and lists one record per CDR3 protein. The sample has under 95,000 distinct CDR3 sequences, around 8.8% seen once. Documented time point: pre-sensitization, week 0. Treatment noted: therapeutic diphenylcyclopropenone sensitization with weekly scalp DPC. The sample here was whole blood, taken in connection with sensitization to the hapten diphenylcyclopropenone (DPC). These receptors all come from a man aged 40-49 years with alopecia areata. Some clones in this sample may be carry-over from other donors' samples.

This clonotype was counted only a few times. CDR3 protein: CASRLQGDYGYTF. For the CDR3, the DNA is TGTGCCAGCAGACTACAGGGAGACTATGGCTACACCTTC. The gene calls are TRBV27 and TRBJ1-2; tentative D call: TRBD1 (6 bases). This CDR3 is 13 amino acids long. Trimming left V 6 bases short and J 3 bases short, with 11 bases between. The germline V gene encodes CDR1 MNHEY and CDR2 SMNVEV (reference sequence).

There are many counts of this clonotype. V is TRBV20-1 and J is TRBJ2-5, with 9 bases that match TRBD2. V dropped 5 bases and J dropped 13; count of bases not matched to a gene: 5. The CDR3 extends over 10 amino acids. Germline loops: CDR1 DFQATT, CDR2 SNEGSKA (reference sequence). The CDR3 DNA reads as TGCAGTGCTCCCGAGACTAGCGGGTACTTC. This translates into CSAPETSGYF.

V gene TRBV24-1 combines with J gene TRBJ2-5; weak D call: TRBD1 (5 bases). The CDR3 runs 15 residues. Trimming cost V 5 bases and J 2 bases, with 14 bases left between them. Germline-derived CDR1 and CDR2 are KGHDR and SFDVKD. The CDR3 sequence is CATSGMDTLQETQYF. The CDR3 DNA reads TGTGCCACCAGTGGTATGGACACCCTTCAAGAGACCCAGTACTTC.

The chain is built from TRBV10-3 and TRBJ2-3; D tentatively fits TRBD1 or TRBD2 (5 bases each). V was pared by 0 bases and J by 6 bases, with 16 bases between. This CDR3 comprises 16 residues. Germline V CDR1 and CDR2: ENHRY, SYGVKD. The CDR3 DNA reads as TGTGCCATCAGTGAGTCTACAGCGGTTCAGGGTGATACGCAGTATTTT. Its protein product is CAISESTAVQGDTQYF.

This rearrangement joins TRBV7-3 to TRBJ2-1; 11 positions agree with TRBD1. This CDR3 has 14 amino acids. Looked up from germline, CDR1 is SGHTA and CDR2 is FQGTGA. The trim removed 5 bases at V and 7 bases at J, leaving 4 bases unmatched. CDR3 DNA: TGTGCCAGCAGCCCCGGGACAGGGGGAAATGAGCAGTTCTTC. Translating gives CASSPGTGGNEQFF.

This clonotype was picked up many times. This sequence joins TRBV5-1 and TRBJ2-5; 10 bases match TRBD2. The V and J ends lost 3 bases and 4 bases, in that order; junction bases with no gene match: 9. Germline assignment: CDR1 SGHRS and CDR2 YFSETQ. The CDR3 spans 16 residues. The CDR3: CASSSQAGGPVETQYF. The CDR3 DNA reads TGCGCCAGCAGCTCACAAGCGGGAGGGCCGGTAGAGACCCAGTACTTC.

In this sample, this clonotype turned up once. The CDR3 DNA follows: TGTGCCACCAGTGTCCCGGAGAACACCGGGGAGCTGTTTTTT. Its protein is CATSVPENTGELFF. The rearrangement links TRBV24-1 to TRBJ2-2; D uncertain. Germline V gene data show CDR1 as KGHDR and CDR2 as SFDVKD. The ends were cut back, 5 bases at V and 1 base at J, with 7 bases in the middle. The length of the CDR3 is 14 residues.

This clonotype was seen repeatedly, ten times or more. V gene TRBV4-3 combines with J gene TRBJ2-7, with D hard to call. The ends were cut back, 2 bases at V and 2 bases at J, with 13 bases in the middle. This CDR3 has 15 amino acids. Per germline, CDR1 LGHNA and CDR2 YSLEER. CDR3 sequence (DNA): TGCGCCAGCAGCCAACTCCCGGACGGGCCCTACGAGCAGTACTTC. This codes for CASSQLPDGPYEQYF.

For the CDR3, the DNA is TGTGCCAGCAGCTTTACAGGCAGCGAGCAGTTCTTC. Translation: CASSFTGSEQFF. This sequence joins TRBV11-2 and TRBJ2-1; possible D gene TRBD1, 5 bases. CDR1 SGHAT and CDR2 FQNNGV come from the germline V gene. This CDR3 region has 12 residues. Trimming pared 3 bases from V and 10 bases from J, leaving 10 bases between.